This TCR beta chain came from a study of T-cell reconstitution after alpha-beta-depleted transplantation in children. Molecular barcoding with unique molecular identifiers was used for the TCRbeta library. TCRdb fed the PCR reads into MiXCR, producing one record per CDR3 protein. In the table there are 450,000 to 600,000 distinct CDR3 sequences, 13% of which are singletons. Points on this clonotype: Its cognate antigen is unknown.

Study-level points and caveats: Alpha-beta T cells about two months after transplant reportedly derived from several hundred expanded graft clones. Surviving recipient cells, namely T cells and thymic progenitors, were the source of high day-60 TCRbeta diversity in some patients. Fresh T-cell production supplied most of the T-cell counts and diversity seen one year after transplant.

The germline CDR1 and CDR2 sequences are SGHTA and FQGNSA. This CDR3 is built from 12 residues. Trimming left V 1 base short and J 6 bases short, with 7 bases between. This sample comprised PBMCs, mostly from graft donor cells, obtained 360 days after TCRalphabeta/CD19-depleted stem cell transplant. The chain joins TRBV7-2 to TRBJ2-7; D not certain. The TCR was taken from a male patient aged 5 to 17 who had a stem cell transplant for acute myeloid leukemia, so the T cells may come from the graft donor. CDR3 loop: CASSLGETEQYF. The CDR3 DNA is TGTGCCAGCAGCTTAGGGGAAACCGAGCAGTACTTC.